This T cell receptor (beta chain) derives from a study of vaccination effects on CD4 cells after COVID-19. Background on the study: The cohort was immunized with two doses of either the BNT162b2 or mRNA-1273 vaccine. Points from the study as a whole: The study found marked clonal contraction of infection- and vaccine-induced clones late after vaccination. Cross-reactivity with common cold coronaviruses was shown by only 1 of 255 vaccine-induced clones in healthy vaccinees.

On this clone: Its target is unknown.

Within the ViraFEST assay, antigen-specific CD4+ T cells underwent expansion with viral peptide pools prior to sequencing. Following 10 days of culture, CD4+ T cells were isolated. Vaccinees lacked prior SARS-CoV-2 infection and tested negative for nucleocapsid antibodies. IL-2 medium supplanted half the medium on days 3 and 7. Method: immunoSEQ multiplex PCR; TCRdb's copy keeps in-frame clones and lacks some. The sample has tens of thousands of clones, approximately 79% seen once. Germline-derived CDR1 and CDR2 are SGHRS and YFSETQ. Trimming took 5 bases from V and 11 from J; bases not matched to a gene: 12. CDR3 length equals 14 residues.

The sample was CD4+ T cells from PBMCs cultured with HCoV-NL63 spike peptides, taken before COVID-19 vaccination. V gene TRBV5-1 combines with J gene TRBJ1-4; 7 bases agree with TRBD1. This clonotype was sampled from a human donor who received a COVID-19 vaccine. CDR3 loop: CASRTGTDGSKLFF. Written as DNA, the CDR3 is TGCGCCAGCAGGACCGGGACAGATGGCAGTAAACTGTTTTTT.